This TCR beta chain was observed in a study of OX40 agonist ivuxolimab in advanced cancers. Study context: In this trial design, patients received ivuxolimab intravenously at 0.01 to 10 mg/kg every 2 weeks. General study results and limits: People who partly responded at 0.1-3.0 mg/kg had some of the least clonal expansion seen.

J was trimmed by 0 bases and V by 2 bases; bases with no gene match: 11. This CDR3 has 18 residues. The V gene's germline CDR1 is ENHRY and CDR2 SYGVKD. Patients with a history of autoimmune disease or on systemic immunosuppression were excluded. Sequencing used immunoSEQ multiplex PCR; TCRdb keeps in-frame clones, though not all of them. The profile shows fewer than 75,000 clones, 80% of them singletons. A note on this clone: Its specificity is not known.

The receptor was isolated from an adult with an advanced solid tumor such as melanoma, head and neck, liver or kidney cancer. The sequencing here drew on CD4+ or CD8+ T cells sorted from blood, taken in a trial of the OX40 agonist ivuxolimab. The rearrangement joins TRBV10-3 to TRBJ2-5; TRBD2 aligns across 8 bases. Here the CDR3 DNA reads TGTGCCATCAGTGAGCAGTTTGGGCGGGAGGAAGACCAAGAGACCCAGTACTTC. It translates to CAISEQFGREEDQETQYF.